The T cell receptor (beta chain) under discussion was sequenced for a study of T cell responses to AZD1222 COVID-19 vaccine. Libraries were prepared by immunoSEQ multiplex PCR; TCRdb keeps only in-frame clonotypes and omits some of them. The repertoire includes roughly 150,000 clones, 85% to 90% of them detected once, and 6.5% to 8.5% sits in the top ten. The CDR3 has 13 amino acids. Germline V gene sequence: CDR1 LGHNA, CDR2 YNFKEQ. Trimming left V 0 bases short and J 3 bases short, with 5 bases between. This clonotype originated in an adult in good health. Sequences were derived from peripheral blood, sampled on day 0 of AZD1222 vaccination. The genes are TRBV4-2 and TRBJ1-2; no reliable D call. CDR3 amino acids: CASSQDSDYGYTF. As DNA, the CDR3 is TGTGCCAGCAGCCAAGATTCGGACTATGGCTACACCTTC.